One and the same sample provided the 19 T cell receptor beta chains below, sequenced in a study of blood T cell repertoires in COVID-19. Sequencing was performed with immunoSEQ multiplex PCR; in TCRdb, only in-frame clones are kept and a portion is missing. The table shows hundreds of thousands of clones, with more than 85% occurring only once. Material for sequencing was peripheral blood. The receptors come from a human donor in a cohort sampled during active COVID-19.

This clone appeared once. The V and J genes are TRBV4-2 and TRBJ1-2, with 7 bases that match TRBD1. Germline trimming cut 0 bases from V and 5 bases from J; bases unmatched to any gene: 3. The CDR3 loop spans 14 amino acids. The germline gives CDR1 LGHNA, CDR2 YNFKEQ. CDR3 residues: CASSQENRGYGYTF. CDR3 sequence (DNA): TGTGCCAGCAGCCAAGAAAACAGGGGATATGGCTACACCTTC.

The genes are TRBV6-5 and TRBJ1-5; TRBD1 aligns across 9 bases. Germline lookup yields CDR1 MNHEY and CDR2 SVGAGI. The CDR3 is 14 residues long. With V trimmed by 6 bases and J by 6 bases, 6 bases remained unmatched. DNA for the CDR3: TGTGCCAGCAGCCCGGACAGGGGTGGTCAGCCCCAGCATTTT. It yields the protein CASSPDRGGQPQHF.

CDR3 region: CASHPRTGFHNSPLHF. In DNA form, the CDR3 reads TGTGCCAGTCACCCCCGGACAGGGTTTCATAATTCACCCCTCCACTTT. J is TRBJ1-6 and V is TRBV19; TRBD1 matches 8 bases. The ends lost 8 bases at V and 5 bases at J; junction bases unmatched: 11. CDR3 size: 16 residues. From germline, CDR1 is LNHDA and CDR2 SQIVND (reference sequence).

The chain couples TRBV14 to TRBJ2-5, with 7 bases fitting TRBD1. V lost 5 bases, J lost 13 bases, and 10 bases stayed unmatched. CDR3 length: 12 residues. Looked up from germline, CDR1 is SGHDN and CDR2 is FVKESK. CDR3 protein: CASSVNRDRSYF. The CDR3 bases are TGTGCCAGCAGCGTGAATAGGGACAGATCGTACTTC. Together with reference TRBV14 and TRBJ2-5, the CDR3 gives the full variable domain: EAGVTQFPSHSVIEKGQTVTLRCDPISGHDNLYWYRRVMGKEIKFLLHFVKESKQDESGMPNNRFLAERTGGTYSTLKVQPAELEDSGVYFCASSVNRDRSYFGPGTRLLVL.

V and J are TRBV15 and TRBJ2-2, with D maybe TRBD1 (5 bases). Deletions cut 0 bases from V and 1 base from J, with 9 bases between. The CDR3 spans 16 residues. Germline V gives CDR1 LNHNV, CDR2 YYDKDF (reference sequence). The DNA for the CDR3 is TGTGCCACCAGCAGAGATCTAGGGGTGAACACCGGGGAGCTGTTTTTT. Translation: CATSRDLGVNTGELFF.

The rearrangement joins TRBV11-2 to TRBJ2-1; maybe TRBD1 (6 bases). Germline values: CDR1 SGHAT, CDR2 FQNNGV. The CDR3 contains 16 residues. V dropped 3 bases and J dropped 7 bases, with 19 bases sitting between them. CDR3 in DNA: TGTGCCAGCAGCTTGTTTTTAGGAGAAGGGGGTAATGAGCAGTTCTTC. Translation gives CASSLFLGEGGNEQFF.

The V gene is TRBV4-1, the J gene TRBJ2-1; maybe TRBD2 (5 bases). V was pared by 0 bases and J by 4 bases, with 13 bases between. Germline V gene lookup returns CDR1 MGHRA and CDR2 YSYEKL. There are 16 residues in the CDR3. The CDR3 spells CASSQERQAAYNEQFF. The CDR3 DNA reads TGCGCCAGCAGCCAAGAACGTCAAGCGGCATACAATGAGCAGTTCTTC.

The rearrangement uses TRBV11-3 and TRBJ1-1; D not resolved. Germline lookup yields CDR1 SGHNT and CDR2 YENEEA. The CDR3 sequence is 13 residues long. V lost 3 bases to trimming and J lost 4 bases, with 9 bases between them. The CDR3 DNA reads as TGTGCCAGCAGCTTGAGGTCGGGCACTGAAGCTTTCTTT. Encoded protein: CASSLRSGTEAFF.

This clone was detected only a few times. The rearrangement links TRBV20-1 to TRBJ2-5, with 7 nucleotides matching TRBD2. The CDR3 runs 14 residues. The ends lost 3 bases at V and 2 bases at J; junction bases unmatched: 6. CDR1 is DFQATT, CDR2 SNEGSKA, per germline (reference sequence). The CDR3: CSASAGTIQETQYF. In nucleotides, the CDR3 is TGCAGTGCTAGTGCGGGGACTATTCAAGAGACCCAGTACTTC.

This chain joins TRBV13 and TRBJ2-5; D remains ambiguous. Germline V gene sequence: CDR1 PRHDT, CDR2 FYEKMQ (reference sequence). The CDR3 contains 12 residues. The V and J ends lost 5 bases and 4 bases respectively, with 8 bases between them. CDR3 sequence: CASSHDLETQYF. The CDR3, as DNA: TGTGCCAGCAGCCATGACTTAGAGACCCAGTACTTC.

The V gene is TRBV11-2, the J gene TRBJ1-4, with D uncertain. The V end was cut by 4 bases, the J end by 2 bases, with 11 bases between. Germline assignment: CDR1 SGHAT and CDR2 FQNNGV. This CDR3 is built from 15 residues. The CDR3 region has the DNA TGTGCCAGCAGCTCCCTTTGGGAGACTAATGAAAAACTGTTTTTT. This translates into CASSSLWETNEKLFF.

The chain employs TRBV4-2 and TRBJ1-5; tentatively, D is TRBD1 (6 bases). The germline CDR1 and CDR2 sequences are LGHNA and YNFKEQ. Deletions cut 0 bases from V and 1 base from J, with 7 bases between. This CDR3 comprises 15 residues. DNA for the CDR3: TGTGCCAGCAGCCAAGAACAGGGAAGCAATCAGCCCCAGCATTTT. It specifies CASSQEQGSNQPQHF.

V usage is TRBV18 and J usage is TRBJ1-6; D is unresolved. Germline CDR1 KGHSH, CDR2 LQKENI. CDR3 length: 16 residues. The V and J ends lost 3 bases and 0 bases respectively, with 9 bases between them. The CDR3: CASSPAASSYNSPLHF. The CDR3 DNA reads as TGTGCCAGCTCACCGGCAGCGAGCTCCTATAATTCACCCCTCCACTTT.

The chain has TRBV4-2 and TRBJ2-7; 10 bases map to TRBD2. The CDR3 runs to 17 residues. V shed 0 bases and J 6 bases; nucleotides not matched to a gene: 11. Germline CDR1 LGHNA, CDR2 YNFKEQ. The chain's CDR3 is CASSQDPASGRISEQYF. CDR3 DNA: TGTGCCAGCAGCCAAGATCCGGCTAGCGGGAGAATCTCCGAGCAGTACTTC.

The J gene is TRBJ2-5, the V gene TRBV5-1; 10 bases match TRBD2. Germline V CDR1 and CDR2: SGHRS, YFSETQ. V trimming: 4 bases; J trimming: 5 bases; junction bases outside the gene matches: 8. The CDR3 spans 15 residues. CDR3 sequence: CASSLAGAARETQYF. In DNA form, the CDR3 reads TGCGCCAGCAGCCTAGCGGGAGCGGCCAGGGAGACCCAGTACTTC.

The chain employs TRBV9 and TRBJ1-1; no clear D. This CDR3 contains 16 residues. Germline CDR1 and CDR2: SGDLS and YYNGEE. V shed 4 bases and J shed 4 bases, with 20 bases lying between them. The CDR3 is CASSFTPGSLGTEAFF. CDR3 nucleotide sequence: TGTGCCAGCAGCTTCACCCCCGGGTCTCTAGGCACTGAAGCTTTCTTT.

The chain carries TRBV9 and TRBJ1-6; D gene unclear. V dropped 2 bases and J dropped 5 bases, with 2 bases sitting between them. The CDR3 sequence is 12 residues long. CDR1 is SGDLS, CDR2 YYNGEE, per germline. In DNA, the CDR3 is TGTGCCAGCAGCGTCAATAATTCACCCCTCCACTTT. Residues: CASSVNNSPLHF.

CDR3 nucleotide sequence: TGTGCCAGCAGACAACAGGGGGACTGGACCCAGTACTTC. This sequence encodes CASRQQGDWTQYF. The J gene is TRBJ2-5, the V gene TRBV28; 8 bases map to TRBD1. The trim removed 6 bases at V and 7 bases at J, leaving 7 bases unmatched. The CDR3 length is 13 residues. The germline V gene has CDR1 MDHEN and CDR2 SYDVKM.

The V gene is TRBV5-1, the J gene TRBJ2-1; TRBD1 matches 7 bases. V dropped 6 bases and J dropped 5; count of bases not matched to a gene: 14. This CDR3 has 16 residues. The germline CDR1 and CDR2 sequences are SGHRS and YFSETQ. The CDR3 is CASTRYTGTVDNEQFF. The CDR3 DNA is TGCGCCAGCACGAGGTACACCGGGACAGTGGACAATGAGCAGTTCTTC.